The clone carrying this T cell receptor (beta chain) has just a few counts. Its matching antigen is unknown. This sample stems from a study of T cell therapy after organ transplantation. Overall study: Across 2 to 6 intravenous infusions, patients got a median of 1.92 x 10^8 CMV-specific T cells.

Noted time point: 4-8 weeks after completion of therapy. These patients had received solid-organ transplants and had drug-resistant or recurrent cytomegalovirus. This CDR3 spans 8 amino acids. Germline V gene lookup returns CDR1 WNHNN and CDR2 SYGVQD (reference sequence). Trimming pared 7 bases from V and 6 bases from J, leaving 0 bases between. Repertoires were generated with immunoSEQ multiplex PCR, while TCRdb's copy carries only in-frame clones and drops some. This sample has 15,000 to 25,000 clones, with about four fifths found just once. Study conclusions and caveats: Post-therapy reconstitution appeared to include transferred and endogenous clonotypes.

The source material was CD8+ T cells from blood, sampled after autologous CMV-specific T cell therapy. The sequence was collected from a human patient who had received a solid organ transplant and had CMV disease. Some T cells may have originated in the graft donor. The V gene is TRBV10-1, the J gene TRBJ1-1; the D is unclear. CDR3 bases: TGCGCCAGCACTGAAGCTTTCTTT. Amino acids: CASTEAFF.